This T cell receptor beta chain was sequenced in a study of T-cell reconstitution after alpha-beta-depleted transplantation in children. CDR3 length: 15 residues. Germline-derived CDR1 and CDR2 are DFQATT and SNEGSKA (reference sequence). Trimming took off 6 bases at V and 1 base at J, with 15 bases between the two ends. The authors prepared the TCRbeta library with unique molecular identifiers. MiXCR was run by TCRdb on the PCR reads, yielding one entry per CDR3 protein. The data contain fewer than 550,000 distinct CDR3 sequences, over 9.5% of them singletons. The rearrangement joins TRBV20-1 to TRBJ2-2; TRBD2 might be the D (6 bases). The sequences come from PBMCs, collected before TCRalphabeta/CD19-depleted stem cell transplant. This sequence was found in a child aged 2 to 10 with inherited bone marrow failure, due to receive a stem cell transplant. CDR3 DNA sequence: TGCAGTGCGGGGATAGCGGCTAGGAACACCGGGGAGCTGTTTTTT. Its translation is CSAGIAARNTGELFF.